This TCR beta chain was sequenced for a study of CD8+CD57+ T cells in acquired aplastic anemia (dated by TCRdb to between 2017 and 2018). For the wider study: On average, sorted CD4+ and CD8+ cells yielded 3.2 ug of extracted DNA, with a range of about 0.18 to 27.4 ug. CD8+CD57+ expansion was defined as frequency above the mean frequency observed in healthy subjects.

V is reduced by 11 bases and J by 8 bases, leaving a spacing of 18 bases between them. The CDR3 spans 12 amino acids, including both terminal residues. Only the CDR3 portion is preserved as DNA: 36 bases, with reading frame beginning at the first base. CDR1 SGHTA and CDR2 FQGTGA were looked up in the germline V gene. Patients chosen for sequencing had shown expansion of CD8+CD57+ cells by flow cytometry. Every patient had severe acquired aplastic anemia, diagnosed using the International Study of Aplastic Anemia and Agranulocytosis and Camitta criteria. Patients had received no therapy at the time of blood sampling. The study deep-sequenced TCR repertoires of sorted CD4+ and CD8+ blood T cells from severe aplastic anemia patients and healthy subjects. Patients were enrolled in the USA under clinicaltrials.gov protocols 00001620, 01623167, 00001397, 00071045, 00081523 and 00961064. Ficoll-Paque density gradient centrifugation was used to isolate peripheral blood mononuclear cells. Before DNA extraction, CD4+ and CD8+ T cells were sorted with FACS or magnetic beads.

Study-wide conclusions, independent of this receptor: Patients and healthy controls showed no significant difference in CD8+ Simpson's diversity (P=0.060). Although roughly 30 CD8+ CDR3 sequences were shared by patients and controls, these sequences appeared highly expressed in patients and within the immunodominant clones of patients.

In regard to this clonotype: No cognate antigen has been identified for it. The conserved closing phenylalanine or tryptophan is absent in this CDR3, likely reflecting a read error.

Profiling of TCR beta VDJ combinations and CDR3 sequences used genomic DNA as the template. An Illumina HiSeq 2000 was the platform used for TCR repertoire sequencing. The published analysis was carried out like this. TRBV/TRBJ rearrangement plots, CDR3 size and DJ length profiles, and Simpson's diversity index were used to evaluate the repertoires. The most abundant DNA sequence in the deep sequencing data was taken as the immunodominant clone. CDR3 amino acid sequences were screened for sharing across subjects and compared with published repertoires and the VDJdb database. TCRdb reprocessed the public reads (quality trimming at Q25 with fastp, clone calling with MiXCR) and kept in-frame beta chains. Rows with a matching CDR3 protein are joined into one entry that keeps the most common DNA and genes. In this record, the V and J calls reflect TCRdb's handling and not the investigators' own analysis. In this sample the table shows more than 250,000 distinct CDR3 sequences, less than 85% of which occur a single time. 42% of the sample is in the top ten clones.

The chain was built from TRBV7-3 and TRBJ2-5; the D gene may be TRBD1 or TRBD2, since each aligns over 7 bases. The sequenced sample was sorted CD4+, CD8+, or CD8+CD57+ T cells (not recorded which) from PBMCs. The source of this sequence is a human donor with aplastic anemia. The CDR3 has the sequence CAGQVGRETQYA. The nucleotide sequence reads TGTGCCGGACAGGTGGGGAGGGAAACCCAGTACGCC.